What follows are 21 T cell receptor beta chains derived from one specimen sequenced in a study of T cells in Graves' hyperthyroidism and ophthalmopathy. Authors of the study amplified TCR beta CDR3 regions from RNA transcripts. With the HTBI primer set, the TCR CDR3 went through a first round of RT-PCR. TCRdb re-called the multiplex PCR reads with MiXCR, one entry per CDR3 protein. The table records approximately 600,000 distinct CDR3 sequences, roughly 20% of them present only once. What was sequenced was blood. These receptors were taken from a man younger than 40 with Graves' ophthalmopathy.

This clonotype was picked up many times. V is TRBV6-1 and J is TRBJ1-2, with a weak D call TRBD1 (5 bases). Germline V lookup: CDR1 MNHNS, CDR2 SASEGT. V was cut by 2 bases and J by 7 bases, with 14 bases left in between. The CDR3 consists of 14 residues. CDR3 region: CASSEIWGIAGYTF. DNA for the CDR3: TGTGCCAGCAGTGAAATATGGGGGATTGCTGGCTACACCTTC.

A few counts support this clonotype. The chain joins TRBV20-1 to TRBJ2-1; 12 bases line up with TRBD2. Unmatched junction bases numbered 7, after V lost 1 base and J lost 9 bases. The germline V gene encodes CDR1 DFQATT and CDR2 SNEGSKA (reference sequence). The CDR3 runs 15 residues. CDR3 coding DNA: TGCAGTGCTAGAGGGCAACTAGCGGGAGGCAGTGAGCAGTTCTTC. This gives the protein CSARGQLAGGSEQFF.

There are a few counts of this clonotype. The chain links TRBV6-1 to TRBJ2-5, with 8 bases aligning to TRBD2. V lost 7 bases, J lost 5 bases, and 9 bases stayed unmatched. This CDR3 has 14 amino acids. The germline CDR1 and CDR2 sequences are MNHNS and SASEGT. CDR3 region: CASTGAGVGETQYF. In DNA form, the CDR3 reads TGTGCCAGCACCGGAGCGGGAGTTGGGGAGACCCAGTACTTC.

This clonotype came up many times. J is TRBJ1-4 and V is TRBV30, with D possibly matching TRBD1 (6 bases). The length of the CDR3 is 14 residues. The germline V gene encodes CDR1 GTSNPN and CDR2 SVGIG (reference sequence). V lost 0 bases, J lost 8 bases, and 13 bases lay in between. In nucleotides, the CDR3 is TGTGCCTGGAGTGTACAGGGCCCCTACGAAAAACTGTTTTTT. Translated: CAWSVQGPYEKLFF.

This clonotype was seen repeatedly, ten times or more. The V gene is TRBV3-1, the J gene TRBJ1-2, with no clear D. Germline-derived CDR1 and CDR2 are LGHDT and YNNKEL (reference sequence). There are 14 residues in the CDR3. Trimming cost V 3 bases and J 6 bases, with 14 bases left between them. In DNA form, the CDR3 reads TGTGCCAGCAGCCATCCTGCCGCGTTAAATGGCTACACCTTC. Its protein is CASSHPAALNGYTF.

The CDR3 DNA follows: TGTGCCAGCAGCTCTACGACAGGGACTGAAGCTTTCTTT. Translated: CASSSTTGTEAFF. The V gene is TRBV7-8, the J gene TRBJ1-1; 7 nucleotides align to TRBD1. The CDR3 contains 13 residues. Germline CDR1 and CDR2: SGHVS and FQNEAQ. J gave up 5 bases and V 4 bases, and 4 bases lay outside the gene matches. Drawing the rest from reference TRBV7-8 and TRBJ1-1, the complete variable domain is GAGVSQSPRYKVAKRGQDVALRCDPISGHVSLFWYQQALGQGPEFLTYFQNEAQLDKSGLPSDRFFAERPEGSVSTLKIQRTQQEDSAVYLCASSSTTGTEAFFGQGTRLTVV.

This clonotype was counted between two and nine times. This chain uses TRBV12-5 with TRBJ1-2; D unclear. V lost 0 bases to trimming and J lost 4 bases, with 12 bases between them. The CDR3 is made up of 15 amino acids. Germline V gives CDR1 LGHNT, CDR2 FRNRAP. The CDR3 coding sequence is TGTGCTAGTGGTTTGGTAAGAGGGTCCCTCTATGGCTACACCTTC. Translation: CASGLVRGSLYGYTF.

The J gene is TRBJ2-2, the V gene TRBV9, with D perhaps TRBD2 (5 bases). Deletions cut 3 bases from V and 3 bases from J, with 12 bases between. From germline, CDR1 is SGDLS and CDR2 YYNGEE. The CDR3 loop spans 15 amino acids. The CDR3 region has the DNA TGTGCCAGCAGCGGGTCGGTGGAGGACACCGGGGAGCTGTTTTTT. Protein sequence: CASSGSVEDTGELFF.

V and J are TRBV27 and TRBJ1-1; D might be TRBD1 (5 bases). Germline V gene lookup returns CDR1 MNHEY and CDR2 SMNVEV (reference sequence). The CDR3 is 15 amino acids. V was shortened by 7 bases and J by 0 bases, with 15 bases between the two germline ends. DNA of the CDR3: TGTGCCAGCAAGCCAAATGGACACCTGAACACTGAAGCTTTCTTT. Its protein product is CASKPNGHLNTEAFF.

The rearrangement uses TRBV5-1 and TRBJ2-1; TRBD1 aligns across 7 bases. Germline V gives CDR1 SGHRS, CDR2 YFSETQ. Unmatched junction bases numbered 6, after V lost 0 bases and J lost 9 bases. This CDR3 is 14 amino acids long. The CDR3 DNA follows: TGCGCCAGCAGCTTGGCTGGGGACAGCACTGAGCAGTTCTTC. Protein sequence: CASSLAGDSTEQFF. The variable domain in full, with the rest retrieved from reference TRBV5-1 and TRBJ2-1, is KAGVTQTPRYLIKTRGQQVTLSCSPISGHRSVSWYQQTPGQGLQFLFEYFSETQRNKGNFPGRFSGRQFSNSRSEMNVSTLELGDSALYLCASSLAGDSTEQFFGPGTRLTVL.

This clonotype was observed a handful of times. V gene TRBV20-1 combines with J gene TRBJ1-5, with TRBD1 identical over 7 bases. Germline CDR1 and CDR2: DFQATT and SNEGSKA (reference sequence). The CDR3 consists of 16 residues. J gave up 2 bases and V 0 bases, and 7 bases lay outside the gene matches. CDR3 in amino acids: CSARDSPQGRNQPQHF. The CDR3, as DNA: TGCAGTGCTAGAGATAGCCCACAGGGGCGCAATCAGCCCCAGCATTTT.

V and J are TRBV18 and TRBJ2-7; no clear D. The CDR3 sequence is 14 residues long. The germline V and J ends were trimmed by 0 bases and 3 bases, with 9 bases remaining between them. Germline CDR1 reads KGHSH; CDR2 reads LQKENI. CDR3 protein: CASSPPVSSYEQYF. The CDR3 nucleotides are TGTGCCAGCTCACCACCGGTAAGCAGCTACGAGCAGTACTTC. The variable domain in full, completed from reference TRBV18 and TRBJ2-7, reads NAGVMQNPRHLVRRRGQEARLRCSPMKGHSHVYWYRQLPEEGLKFMVYLQKENIIDESGMPKERFSAEFPKEGPSILRIQQVVRGDSAAYFCASSPPVSSYEQYFGPGTRLTVT.

As for this clonotype: The junction departs from germline at one end; a sequencing error may be responsible. V and J are TRBV12-3 or TRBV12-4 and TRBJ2-5; 7 bases fit TRBD2. The CDR3 runs to 15 residues. The CDR3 DNA sequence: TGTGCCAGCAGTTTGGGCGGGGGAGAACAAGAGACCCAGCACTTC. This gives the protein CASSLGGGEQETQHF.

This clonotype appeared a few times. The chain uses TRBV28 and TRBJ2-7; possible D gene TRBD2, 6 bases. The V gene's germline CDR1 is MDHEN and CDR2 SYDVKM. The germline V and J ends were trimmed by 10 bases and 2 bases, with 18 bases remaining between them. This CDR3 spans 14 amino acids. The CDR3, as DNA: TGTGCCACCCGGGAGCAGGGTGAGACCTACGAGCAGTACTTC. Protein product: CATREQGETYEQYF.

This clonotype was counted at least ten times. CDR3 region: CASSPLQDTGGNQPQHF. CDR3 DNA sequence: TGTGCCAGCAGCCCCCTACAAGATACGGGGGGCAATCAGCCCCAGCATTTT. The rearrangement joins TRBV2 to TRBJ1-5, with D tentatively TRBD1 (5 bases). Per the germline V gene, CDR1 is SNHLY and CDR2 is FYNNEI. Between the trimmed V and J ends, which lost 6 bases and 2 bases, there was a span of 20 bases. The length of the CDR3 is 17 residues.

The rearrangement joins TRBV6-1 to TRBJ2-2; 10 bases fit TRBD2. V lost 7 bases, J lost 8 bases, and 10 bases stayed unmatched. CDR3 length: 15 residues. The V gene's germline CDR1 is MNHNS and CDR2 SASEGT. The CDR3: CASTPLAGVLGELFF. The CDR3 DNA sequence: TGTGCCAGCACCCCTCTAGCGGGAGTTCTAGGGGAGCTGTTTTTT.

The rearrangement uses TRBV5-1 and TRBJ2-1; TRBD2 matches at 15 bases. CDR1 and CDR2 from the germline V gene are SGHRS and YFSETQ. The CDR3 consists of 17 residues. The V and J ends lost 4 bases and 6 bases, in that order; junction bases with no gene match: 8. The CDR3 protein is CASSLSGLAGGPNEQFF. DNA for the CDR3: TGCGCCAGCAGCCTATCGGGACTAGCGGGAGGTCCCAATGAGCAGTTCTTC.

V is TRBV27 and J is TRBJ2-7, with TRBD1 matching 8 bases. V dropped 6 bases and J dropped 2; count of bases not matched to a gene: 9. In germline, CDR1 is MNHEY, CDR2 SMNVEV (reference sequence). The CDR3 contains 15 residues. The CDR3: CASRPFRDRPYEQYF. The CDR3 nucleotides are TGTGCCAGCAGGCCTTTCCGGGACAGGCCCTACGAGCAGTACTTC.

The V call is TRBV5-5, the J call TRBJ2-7, with D unresolved. V lost 2 bases and J 5 bases, leaving 11 bases between the germline ends. The CDR3 spans 13 residues. CDR1 and CDR2 from the germline V gene are SGHKS and YYEKEE (reference sequence). CDR3 nucleotide sequence: TGTGCCAGCAGCTTCTCGGAAAGCGACGAGCAGTACTTC. Translating gives CASSFSESDEQYF.

This clonotype was detected a few times. The chain recombines TRBV10-3 with TRBJ2-1; TRBD2 matches at 8 bases. This CDR3 contains 14 residues. Germline V lookup: CDR1 ENHRY, CDR2 SYGVKD. J gave up 11 bases and V 0 bases, and 6 bases lay outside the gene matches. The CDR3 DNA reads TGTGCCATCAGTGAGTCGAGGGCGGGAGGAAAGCAGTTCTTC. This codes for CAISESRAGGKQFF.

This chain links TRBV7-8 with TRBJ2-2; D call uncertain. The CDR3 consists of 13 residues. With 5 bases removed from V and 3 bases from J, the gap between germline ends came to 7 bases. Germline V gene sequence: CDR1 SGHVS, CDR2 FQNEAQ. The CDR3 sequence is CASSPKYTGELFF. The CDR3 coding sequence is TGTGCCAGCAGCCCTAAATACACCGGGGAGCTGTTTTTT.